These 28 T cell receptor beta chains were sequenced from one sample in a study of blood T cell repertoires in COVID-19 (dated by TCRdb to 2020 to 2022). Libraries came from the immunoSEQ multiplex PCR assay. Imported from immuneACCESS, the table was reduced by TCRdb to in-frame sequences with V and J called. These copies leave out some clones; in studies compared against another copy, an unresolved V gene accounts for under half, and the cause of the remainder is not known. This sample holds fewer than 200,000 clones; roughly four fifths were observed only once. Around 8% of the sample is held by the ten biggest clonotypes. The sequenced sample was peripheral blood. The receptors originated from a woman in her sixties or seventies with COVID-19, enrolled during active disease.

The J gene is TRBJ1-5, the V gene TRBV28; no reliable D call. The CDR3 consists of 15 residues. Trimming removed 10 bases at V and 6 bases at J, with 22 bases between. Per the germline V gene, CDR1 is MDHEN and CDR2 is SYDVKM. The CDR3 reads CAIIPSMAGGQPQHF. CDR3 DNA: TGTGCCATTATTCCCAGCATGGCCGGAGGTCAGCCCCAGCATTTT.

There are a few counts of this clone. The chain is built from TRBV9 and TRBJ1-6, with D hard to call. CDR1 is SGDLS and CDR2 is YYNGEE in the germline V gene. The CDR3 length is 17 residues. V lost 0 bases to trimming and J lost 10 bases, with 20 bases between them. CDR3 sequence reads: CASSVEPKITVASPLHF. Here the CDR3 DNA reads TGTGCCAGCAGCGTAGAGCCCAAGATCACGGTAGCCTCACCCCTCCACTTT.

This clone appeared a single time. The V gene is TRBV6-5, the J gene TRBJ2-7; 10 bases are shared with TRBD1. The V gene end was trimmed by 2 bases and the J gene end by 9 bases; junction bases not matched to a gene: 13. CDR3 length equals 16 residues. Germline lookup yields CDR1 MNHEY and CDR2 SVGAGI. The CDR3 sequence: CASSYTRQGARGAQYF. The CDR3 DNA follows: TGTGCCAGCAGTTACACCCGACAGGGGGCGCGAGGGGCGCAGTACTTC.

The chain combines TRBV3-1 (or the pseudogene TRBV3-2) with TRBJ1-4; 8 nucleotides match TRBD1. The germline V gene has CDR1 LGHDT and CDR2 YNNKEL (reference sequence). The ends lost 3 bases at V and 13 bases at J; junction bases unmatched: 10. The CDR3 extends over 14 amino acids. As DNA, the CDR3 is TGTGCCAGCAGCCATGGCAGGGGGCAGGCAGTACTGTTTTTT. It encodes CASSHGRGQAVLFF.

The chain carries TRBV24-1 and TRBJ2-5; D possibly corresponds to TRBD2 (6 bases). V was cut by 2 bases and J by 5 bases, with 8 bases left in between. The CDR3 totals 13 residues. CDR1 is KGHDR and CDR2 is SFDVKD in the germline V gene. This CDR3 reads CATSDSTRETQYF. The CDR3 DNA sequence: TGTGCCACCAGTGATTCGACTAGGGAGACCCAGTACTTC.

The gene calls are TRBV18 and TRBJ2-3; TRBD1 might be the D (5 bases). The CDR3 extends over 14 amino acids. Trimming left V 0 bases short and J 2 bases short, with 6 bases between. Germline assignment: CDR1 KGHSH and CDR2 LQKENI. In DNA, the CDR3 is TGTGCCAGCTCACCACCCGGACACACAGATACGCAGTATTTT. This encodes CASSPPGHTDTQYF.

The chain uses TRBV7-9 and TRBJ2-7; D is undetermined. The ends were cut back, 2 bases at V and 7 bases at J, with 9 bases in the middle. Germline CDR1 and CDR2: SEHNR and FQNEAQ (reference sequence). The CDR3 length is 12 residues. The CDR3 here is CASSLLAAEQYF. The CDR3 nucleotides are TGTGCCAGCAGCTTATTGGCGGCGGAGCAGTACTTC.

The CDR3 region is CATSPDTVSSGANVLTF. The CDR3 nucleotides read TGTGCCACCAGTCCGGACACGGTTAGCTCTGGGGCCAACGTCCTGACTTTC. The genes are TRBV15 and TRBJ2-6; D is possibly TRBD1 (5 bases). Germline CDR1 reads LNHNV; CDR2 reads YYDKDF (reference sequence). This CDR3 is built from 17 residues. V gave up 6 bases and J gave up 0 bases, with 15 bases separating them.

The chain recombines TRBV7-3 with TRBJ1-1, with D possibly TRBD1 on 6 matching bases. There are 13 residues in the CDR3. V lost 3 bases, J lost 3 bases, and 8 bases lay in between. Germline CDR1 SGHTA, CDR2 FQGTGA. CDR3 in DNA: TGTGCCAGCAGCTTCGACAGGTACACTGAAGCTTTCTTT. Its protein product is CASSFDRYTEAFF.

This clone was picked up one time. The chain combines TRBV7-9 with TRBJ1-1; weak D call: TRBD1 (5 bases). CDR3 length: 11 amino acids. The ends were cut back, 2 bases at V and 7 bases at J, with 5 bases in the middle. Germline V gene data show CDR1 as SEHNR and CDR2 as FQNEAQ (reference sequence). CDR3 DNA sequence: TGTGCCAGCAGCTTAAGGGGTGAAGCTTTCTTT. Translation gives CASSLRGEAFF.

The CDR3 here is CASSVVPTGGAEAFF. The CDR3, as DNA: TGTGCCAGCAGCGTAGTCCCGACAGGGGGTGCTGAAGCTTTCTTT. The rearrangement uses TRBV9 and TRBJ1-1, with 9 bases fitting TRBD1. The germline gives CDR1 SGDLS, CDR2 YYNGEE. The J segment lost 6 bases and the V segment lost 0 bases, leaving 6 bases of the junction unmatched. CDR3 length: 15 residues.

The genes are TRBV19 and TRBJ1-2, with TRBD1 matching 7 bases. CDR1 and CDR2 (germline): LNHDA, SQIVND (reference sequence). V lost 3 bases, J lost 3 bases, and 1 base stayed unmatched. This CDR3 is built from 13 residues. The CDR3 sequence is CASSIGQDYGYTF. CDR3 DNA: TGTGCCAGTAGTATCGGACAGGACTATGGCTACACCTTC.

This chain uses TRBV7-2 with TRBJ1-3; TRBD1 is a possible D gene (6 bases). CDR1 and CDR2 (germline): SGHTA, FQGNSA. This CDR3 has 15 amino acids. V was pared by 5 bases and J by 3 bases, with 14 bases between. This chain's CDR3 is CASSRQGSSGNTIYF. As DNA, the CDR3 is TGTGCCAGCAGCCGTCAGGGGTCTAGTGGAAACACCATATATTTT.

The rearrangement links TRBV29-1 to TRBJ1-2; TRBD1 matches 9 bases. The CDR3 covers 13 residues. The germline CDR1 and CDR2 sequences are SQVTM and ANQGSEA. The ends lost 5 bases at V and 3 bases at J; junction bases unmatched: 4. The CDR3 DNA follows: TGCAGCGTTAGGGACAGGGTTGACTATGGCTACACCTTC. Residues: CSVRDRVDYGYTF. The full variable domain, with the rest looked up from reference TRBV29-1 and TRBJ1-2, is SAVISQKPSRDICQRGTSLTIQCQVDSQVTMMFWYRQQPGQSLTLIATANQGSEATYESGFVIDKFPISRPNLTFSTLTVSNMSPEDSSIYLCSVRDRVDYGYTFGSGTRLTVV.

This clone was counted a few times. This sequence joins TRBV6-2 or TRBV6-3 and TRBJ1-5, with 9 positions matching TRBD1. The CDR3 runs 14 residues. V was pared by 5 bases and J by 4 bases, with 3 bases of the junction left unmatched. CDR1 and CDR2 from the germline V gene are MNHEY and SVGEGT. CDR3 loop: CASSRQGGNQPQHF. CDR3 DNA: TGTGCCAGCAGTCGACAGGGGGGAAATCAGCCCCAGCATTTT.

The rearrangement links TRBV5-1 to TRBJ2-2; D might be TRBD1 (6 bases). V was clipped by 4 bases and J by 1 base, with 14 bases between them. The CDR3 spans 16 residues. The germline gives CDR1 SGHRS, CDR2 YFSETQ. The CDR3 spells CASSPPGRGNTGELFF. The CDR3 region has the DNA TGCGCCAGCAGCCCTCCGGGCAGGGGGAACACCGGGGAGCTGTTTTTT.

V and J are TRBV6-1 and TRBJ2-7; D remains unclear. The V gene lost 2 bases and the J gene lost 2 bases, with 7 bases spanning the gap. Per germline, CDR1 MNHNS and CDR2 SASEGT. This CDR3 is 13 amino acids long. This CDR3 is CASSESPPYEQYF. The CDR3 DNA sequence: TGTGCCAGCAGTGAATCTCCCCCCTACGAGCAGTACTTC.

CDR3 coding DNA: TGTGCCACCCGAGGGGGCTCGCGGACCGGGGAGCTGTTTTTT. Amino acids: CATRGGSRTGELFF. This chain connects TRBV27 to TRBJ2-2, with 7 nucleotides matching TRBD1. Germline assignment: CDR1 MNHEY and CDR2 SMNVEV (reference sequence). The CDR3 length is 14 residues. J was trimmed by 5 bases and V by 10 bases; bases with no gene match: 10.

The sample holds one count of this clone. The J gene is TRBJ2-3, the V gene TRBV6-5, with 10 positions matching TRBD2. The CDR3 totals 13 residues. The germline gives CDR1 MNHEY, CDR2 SVGAGI. The junction had 1 base not matched to a gene; V was cut back by 6 bases and J by 4 bases. This CDR3 is CASRLAGADTQYF. CDR3 in DNA: TGTGCCAGCAGGCTAGCGGGAGCAGATACGCAGTATTTT.

The chain carries TRBV18 and TRBJ2-3; D not resolved. CDR1 and CDR2 from the germline V gene are KGHSH and LQKENI. Deletions cut 4 bases from V and 0 bases from J, with 8 bases between. The CDR3 runs 14 residues. The CDR3 reads CASSLVTSTDTQYF. In nucleotides, the CDR3 is TGTGCCAGCTCACTAGTGACTAGCACAGATACGCAGTATTTT.

The chain is built from TRBV6-5 and TRBJ2-7, with 10 bases aligning to TRBD1. In germline, CDR1 is MNHEY, CDR2 SVGAGI. CDR3 length: 14 residues. V lost 2 bases, J lost 6 bases, and 4 bases stayed unmatched. CDR3 protein: CASSYDRGRGEQYF. CDR3 DNA sequence: TGTGCCAGCAGTTACGACAGGGGGCGCGGCGAGCAGTACTTC.

CDR3 DNA: TGCGCCAGCAGCAAGACAGGAAACCAAGAGACCCAGTACTTC. Amino acid sequence: CASSKTGNQETQYF. The chain joins TRBV5-1 to TRBJ2-5, with a weak D call TRBD1 (6 bases). The CDR3 consists of 14 residues. Deletions cut 4 bases from V and 0 bases from J, with 10 bases between. CDR1 is SGHRS and CDR2 is YFSETQ in the germline V gene.

The V and J genes are TRBV6-5 and TRBJ1-2, with unresolved D. Germline CDR1 is MNHEY and CDR2 is SVGAGI. The V and J ends lost 5 bases and 2 bases respectively, with 9 bases between them. The CDR3 sequence is 13 residues long. The CDR3 reads CASSIGGNYGYTF. Written as DNA, the CDR3 is TGTGCCAGCAGTATTGGAGGGAACTATGGCTACACCTTC.

This chain joins TRBV5-1 and TRBJ1-2, with 10 bases aligning to TRBD1. With 4 bases clipped from V and 6 bases from J, the junction kept 9 bases outside the gene matches. Germline-derived CDR1 and CDR2 are SGHRS and YFSETQ. The CDR3 has 15 amino acids. This chain's CDR3 is CASSQNGDRGDGYTF. CDR3 DNA sequence: TGCGCCAGCAGCCAGAATGGGGACAGGGGTGATGGCTACACCTTC.

The V call is TRBV5-1, the J call TRBJ2-3; 8 nucleotides match TRBD2. The CDR3 is 16 residues long. CDR1 and CDR2 from the germline V gene are SGHRS and YFSETQ. Trimming at V came to 5 bases and at J to 2 bases, leaving 10 bases not matched to a gene. CDR3 coding DNA: TGCGCCAGCAGTCCCTTTAGCGGGAAAGCCACAGATACGCAGTATTTT. It codes for CASSPFSGKATDTQYF.

CDR3 region: CASSYSTGKAFF. DNA for the CDR3: TGTGCCAGCAGTTACTCGACGGGGAAAGCTTTCTTT. This chain links TRBV6-5 with TRBJ1-1; the D is unclear. Germline V gene data show CDR1 as MNHEY and CDR2 as SVGAGI. V lost 0 bases and J 9 bases, leaving 8 bases between the germline ends. CDR3 length equals 12 residues.

The rearrangement uses TRBV3-1 (or the pseudogene TRBV3-2) and TRBJ2-1; unclear D gene. Germline lookup yields CDR1 LGHDT and CDR2 YNNKEL (reference sequence). CDR3 length: 13 amino acids. The V end was cut by 1 base, the J end by 7 bases, with 8 bases between. CDR3 residues: CASSQARRNEQFF. The DNA of the CDR3 is TGTGCCAGCAGCCAAGCAAGGCGGAATGAGCAGTTCTTC.

This clone showed up just a few times. This chain connects TRBV3-1 (or the pseudogene TRBV3-2) to TRBJ2-2; D possibly corresponds to TRBD2 (6 bases). Germline CDR1 reads LGHDT; CDR2 reads YNNKEL (reference sequence). V lost 3 bases and J lost 6, with 14 bases in between. The CDR3 extends over 15 amino acids. CDR3 region: CASSHRSRGSGELFF. In DNA form, the CDR3 reads TGTGCCAGCAGCCACAGATCCCGGGGGTCCGGGGAGCTGTTTTTT.